The 15 T cell receptor beta chains in this list originate from one sample, sequenced in a study of TIL therapy for anti-PD-1-resistant metastatic lung cancer. The time point here: pre-treatment sample, taken before nivolumab and TIL therapy. The libraries were made with immunoSEQ v3. Only in-frame clones appear in the TCRdb table, and some are missing; sequencing was by immunoSEQ multiplex PCR. The sample lists 60,000 or so clones, roughly 69% occurring once. The input for sequencing was blood, taken at baseline. These receptors were obtained from a person aged 25 to 79 with non-small cell lung cancer.

The chain joins TRBV7-9 to TRBJ2-7; 8 bases align to TRBD2. Losses at the gene ends were 5 bases for V and 5 bases for J; bases not matched to a gene: 5. Germline-derived CDR1 and CDR2 are SEHNR and FQNEAQ (reference sequence). This CDR3 region has 13 residues. The CDR3 coding sequence is TGTGCCAGCAGCCCCAGCGGGAGTGACGAGCAGTACTTC. Translated, it gives CASSPSGSDEQYF. Based on the CDR3 plus reference TRBV7-9 and TRBJ2-7, the full variable domain is DTGVSQNPRHKITKRGQNVTFRCDPISEHNRLYWYRQTLGQGPEFLTYFQNEAQLEKSRLLSDRFSAERPKGSFSTLEIQRTEQGDSAMYLCASSPSGSDEQYFGPGTRLTVT.

The genes are TRBV5-6 and TRBJ2-2, with D perhaps matching TRBD1 (6 bases). The CDR3 has 16 amino acids. Germline V CDR1 and CDR2: SGHDT, YYEEEE. The ends were cut back, 4 bases at V and 3 bases at J, with 16 bases in the middle. The CDR3 nucleotides are TGTGCCAGCAGCGCCCGGAGCAGGGGCGACACCGGGGAGCTGTTTTTT. Its translation is CASSARSRGDTGELFF.

This clone was counted only a few times. V and J are TRBV2 and TRBJ2-5; TRBD2 matches 10 bases. Germline loops: CDR1 SNHLY, CDR2 FYNNEI. Trimming took 1 base from V and 5 from J; bases not matched to a gene: 7. There are 16 residues in the CDR3. As DNA, the CDR3 is TGTGCCAGCAGTGAAGGGCGGCTAGCGGGAGTTGAGACCCAGTACTTC. This gives the protein CASSEGRLAGVETQYF.

This clone was detected only a few times. The chain recombines TRBV4-1 with TRBJ1-3; the D gene is possibly TRBD1 (5 bases). The CDR3 spans 14 residues. Trimming cost V 1 base and J 4 bases, with 8 bases left between them. CDR1 is MGHRA, CDR2 YSYEKL, per germline. In DNA, the CDR3 is TGCGCCAGCAGCCAAGCTGACAGAGGAAACACCATATATTTT. Its translation is CASSQADRGNTIYF.

V gene TRBV11-2 combines with J gene TRBJ2-7, with D possibly TRBD1 on 6 matching bases. Trimming cost V 7 bases and J 0 bases, with 16 bases left between them. Germline values: CDR1 SGHAT, CDR2 FQNNGV. This CDR3 spans 15 amino acids. This CDR3 reads CASTLQGTSSYEQYF. DNA for the CDR3: TGTGCCAGCACCCTACAGGGTACTAGCTCCTACGAGCAGTACTTC. Complete variable domain (other parts from reference TRBV11-2 and TRBJ2-7): EAGVAQSPRYKIIEKRQSVAFWCNPISGHATLYWYQQILGQGPKLLIQFQNNGVVDDSQLPKDRFSAERLKGVDSTLKIQPAKLEDSAVYLCASTLQGTSSYEQYFGPGTRLTVT.

V and J are TRBV4-1 and TRBJ2-1; D might be TRBD1 (6 bases). With 4 bases removed from V and 2 bases from J, the gap between germline ends came to 12 bases. This CDR3 is built from 15 residues. From germline, CDR1 is MGHRA and CDR2 YSYEKL. The CDR3 is CASSPGEVAYNEQFF. CDR3 coding DNA: TGCGCCAGCAGCCCAGGGGAAGTCGCCTACAATGAGCAGTTCTTC.

The chain is built from TRBV21-1 and TRBJ2-7; no DNA check was done on the table's D call, TRBD2. TRBV21-1 is a listed pseudogene. The CDR3 sequence is 16 residues long. Here the CDR3 reads CASSALGGNLSYEQYF. In DNA, the CDR3 is TGTGCCAGCAGCGCGCTCGGGGGGAACCTCTCCTACGAGCAGTACTTC.

The gene calls are TRBV5-1 and TRBJ2-5; 10 bases line up with TRBD1. CDR3 length equals 16 residues. In germline, CDR1 is SGHRS, CDR2 YFSETQ. Germline trimming cut 4 bases from V and 4 bases from J; bases unmatched to any gene: 10. The chain's CDR3 is CASSDRDRGVGETQYF. The CDR3 DNA follows: TGCGCCAGCAGCGACCGGGACAGGGGTGTGGGAGAGACCCAGTACTTC.

The chain carries TRBV19 and TRBJ1-6; maybe TRBD1 (5 bases). With 8 bases removed from V and 9 bases from J, the gap between germline ends came to 17 bases. The CDR3 covers 14 residues. In germline, CDR1 is LNHDA, CDR2 SQIVND (reference sequence). The CDR3 here is CASGTAVGLSPLHF. For the CDR3, the DNA is TGTGCCAGTGGGACGGCGGTGGGTCTTTCACCCCTCCACTTT.

This clone was detected a few times. CDR3 in DNA: TGTGCCAGCAGCTTTCGGGTTGGGAACACTGAAGCTTTCTTT. This sequence encodes CASSFRVGNTEAFF. The chain joins TRBV7-2 to TRBJ1-1; D gene uncertain. Trimming pared 3 bases from V and 1 base from J, leaving 9 bases between. Germline lookup yields CDR1 SGHTA and CDR2 FQGNSA. This CDR3 contains 14 residues.

The rearrangement links TRBV29-1 to TRBJ2-1, with TRBD2 matching over 9 bases. V shed 8 bases and J 11 bases; nucleotides not matched to a gene: 10. Germline V gene sequence: CDR1 SQVTM, CDR2 ANQGSEA. The CDR3 sequence is 12 residues long. The CDR3, as DNA: TGCAGCCTGAGGGTGAGCGGGGGGCAGCAGTTCTTC. It codes for CSLRVSGGQQFF.

The chain has TRBV19 and TRBJ2-7; D possibly matches TRBD1 or TRBD2 (5 bases each). Germline CDR1 reads LNHDA; CDR2 reads SQIVND (reference sequence). The V end was cut by 6 bases, the J end by 8 bases, with 20 bases between. The CDR3 loop spans 14 amino acids. CDR3 sequence: CASSSSRGGIKQYF. The CDR3 DNA is TGTGCCAGTAGCAGTAGCCGGGGCGGAATTAAGCAGTACTTC.

This clone was seen more than once but under ten times. The chain links TRBV6-6 to TRBJ1-1; a possible D gene is TRBD1 (6 bases). The CDR3 totals 15 residues. Trimming cost V 8 bases and J 0 bases, with 16 bases left between them. Germline V gene lookup returns CDR1 MNHNY and CDR2 SVGAGI (reference sequence). In DNA, the CDR3 is TGTGCCAGCTTGGCGGACAGCCCTATGAACACTGAAGCTTTCTTT. This translates into CASLADSPMNTEAFF.

The chain couples TRBV6-1 to TRBJ2-6; D perhaps matches TRBD1 (6 bases). Germline V gene data show CDR1 as MNHNS and CDR2 as SASEGT. Trimming shortened V by 2 bases and J by 0 bases, and 17 bases separated the two germline ends. This CDR3 comprises 19 residues. CDR3 protein: CASSEYAQGFRSGANVLTF. The CDR3 DNA sequence: TGTGCCAGCAGTGAATATGCACAGGGATTTCGCTCTGGGGCCAACGTCCTGACTTTC.

This clone was seen more than once but under ten times. This chain connects TRBV10-3 to TRBJ1-2, with TRBD1 as a possible D gene (5 bases). The length of the CDR3 is 13 residues. Germline values: CDR1 ENHRY, CDR2 SYGVKD. Trimming removed 3 bases from V and 3 bases from J, with 8 bases in between. The CDR3 DNA reads TGTGCCATCAGTGATGGGGGGTACTATGGCTACACCTTC. This encodes CAISDGGYYGYTF.